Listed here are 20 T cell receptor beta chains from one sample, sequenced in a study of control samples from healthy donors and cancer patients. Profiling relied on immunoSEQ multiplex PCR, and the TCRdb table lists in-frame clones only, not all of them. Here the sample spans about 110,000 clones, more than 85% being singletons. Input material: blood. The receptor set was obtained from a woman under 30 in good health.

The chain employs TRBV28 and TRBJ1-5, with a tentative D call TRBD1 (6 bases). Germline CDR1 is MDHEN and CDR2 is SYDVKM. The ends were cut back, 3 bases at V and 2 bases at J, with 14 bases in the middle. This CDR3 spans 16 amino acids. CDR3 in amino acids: CASSLTQGSGNQPQHF. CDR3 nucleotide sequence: TGTGCCAGCAGTTTGACACAGGGTTCGGGCAATCAGCCCCAGCATTTT.

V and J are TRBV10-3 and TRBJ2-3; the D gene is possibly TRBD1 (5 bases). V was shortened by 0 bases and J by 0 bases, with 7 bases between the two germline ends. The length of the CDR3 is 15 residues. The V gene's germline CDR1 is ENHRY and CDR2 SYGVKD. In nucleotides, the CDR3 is TGTGCCATCAGTGAGTCGGGGCTGAGCACAGATACGCAGTATTTT. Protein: CAISESGLSTDTQYF.

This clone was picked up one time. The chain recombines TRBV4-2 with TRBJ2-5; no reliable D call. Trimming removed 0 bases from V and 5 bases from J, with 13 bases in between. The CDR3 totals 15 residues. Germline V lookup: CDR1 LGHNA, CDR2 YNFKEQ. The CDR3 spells CASSQEEGSWETQYF. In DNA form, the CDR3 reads TGTGCCAGCAGCCAAGAGGAAGGAAGTTGGGAGACCCAGTACTTC.

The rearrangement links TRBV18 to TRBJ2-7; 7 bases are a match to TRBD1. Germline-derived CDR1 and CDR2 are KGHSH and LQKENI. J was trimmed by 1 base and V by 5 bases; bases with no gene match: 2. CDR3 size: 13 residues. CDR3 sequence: CASSSGQSYEQYF. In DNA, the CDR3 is TGTGCCAGCTCATCGGGACAGTCCTACGAGCAGTACTTC.

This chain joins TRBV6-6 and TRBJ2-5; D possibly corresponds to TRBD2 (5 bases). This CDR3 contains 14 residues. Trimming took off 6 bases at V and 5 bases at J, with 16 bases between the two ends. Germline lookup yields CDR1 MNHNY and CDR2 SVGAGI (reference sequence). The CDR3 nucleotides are TGTGCCAGCAGCTCCCTAGGGAGTCCTGAGACCCAGTACTTC. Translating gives CASSSLGSPETQYF.

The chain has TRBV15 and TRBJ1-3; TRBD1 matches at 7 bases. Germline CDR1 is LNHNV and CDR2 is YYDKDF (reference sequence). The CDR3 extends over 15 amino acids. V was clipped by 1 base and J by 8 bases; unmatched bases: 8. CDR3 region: CATSRGVRGLDTIYF. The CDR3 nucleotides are TGTGCCACCAGCAGAGGTGTGAGGGGGCTGGACACCATATATTTT.

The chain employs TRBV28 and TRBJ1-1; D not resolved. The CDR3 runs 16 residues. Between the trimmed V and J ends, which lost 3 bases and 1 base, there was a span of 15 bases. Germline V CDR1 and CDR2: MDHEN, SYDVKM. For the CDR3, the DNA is TGTGCCAGCAGTTTGAGTCTACGGATCACGAACACTGAAGCTTTCTTT. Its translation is CASSLSLRITNTEAFF.

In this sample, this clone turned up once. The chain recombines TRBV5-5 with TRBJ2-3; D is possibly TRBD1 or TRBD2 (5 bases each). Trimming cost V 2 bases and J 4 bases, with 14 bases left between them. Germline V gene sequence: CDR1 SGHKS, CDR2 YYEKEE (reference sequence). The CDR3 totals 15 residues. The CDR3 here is CASSLGWGSADTQYF. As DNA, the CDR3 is TGTGCCAGCAGCTTAGGTTGGGGGAGCGCAGATACGCAGTATTTT.

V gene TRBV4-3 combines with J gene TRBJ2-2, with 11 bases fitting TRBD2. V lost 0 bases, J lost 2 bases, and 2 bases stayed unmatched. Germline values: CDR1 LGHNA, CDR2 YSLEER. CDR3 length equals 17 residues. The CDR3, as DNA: TGCGCCAGCAGCCAAGATGGGACTAGCGGAAACACCGGGGAGCTGTTTTTT. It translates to CASSQDGTSGNTGELFF.

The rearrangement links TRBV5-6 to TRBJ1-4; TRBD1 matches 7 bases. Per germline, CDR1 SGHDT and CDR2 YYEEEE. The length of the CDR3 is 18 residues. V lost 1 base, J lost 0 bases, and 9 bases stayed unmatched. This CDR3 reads CASSLYRGLDTTNEKLFF. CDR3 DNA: TGTGCCAGCAGCTTGTACAGGGGATTGGATACAACTAATGAAAAACTGTTTTTT.

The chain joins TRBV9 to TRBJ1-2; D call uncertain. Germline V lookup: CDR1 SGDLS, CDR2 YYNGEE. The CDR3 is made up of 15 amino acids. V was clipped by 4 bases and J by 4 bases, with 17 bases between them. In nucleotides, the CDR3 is TGTGCCAGCAGCCTACCCTGGGCAGGTGGCTATGGCTACACCTTC. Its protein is CASSLPWAGGYGYTF.

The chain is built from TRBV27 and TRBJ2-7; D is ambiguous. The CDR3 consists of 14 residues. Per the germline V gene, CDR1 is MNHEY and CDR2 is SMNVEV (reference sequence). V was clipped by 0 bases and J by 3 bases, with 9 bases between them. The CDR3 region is CASSLSRNSYEQYF. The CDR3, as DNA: TGTGCCAGCAGTTTATCGAGGAATAGCTACGAGCAGTACTTC.

CDR3 region: CASSHLERAENTGELFF. In DNA, the CDR3 is TGTGCCAGCAGCCACTTAGAGCGGGCGGAGAACACCGGGGAGCTGTTTTTT. This rearrangement joins TRBV4-2 to TRBJ2-2; a possible D gene is TRBD2 (6 bases). The V gene lost 3 bases and the J gene lost 1 base, with 15 bases spanning the gap. Germline V CDR1 and CDR2: LGHNA, YNFKEQ. This CDR3 is 17 amino acids long.

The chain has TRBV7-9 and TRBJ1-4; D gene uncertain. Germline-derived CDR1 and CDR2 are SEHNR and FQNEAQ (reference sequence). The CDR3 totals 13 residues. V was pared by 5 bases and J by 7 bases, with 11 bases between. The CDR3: CASSPIGGEKLFF. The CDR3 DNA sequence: TGTGCCAGCAGCCCCATAGGCGGTGAAAAACTGTTTTTT.

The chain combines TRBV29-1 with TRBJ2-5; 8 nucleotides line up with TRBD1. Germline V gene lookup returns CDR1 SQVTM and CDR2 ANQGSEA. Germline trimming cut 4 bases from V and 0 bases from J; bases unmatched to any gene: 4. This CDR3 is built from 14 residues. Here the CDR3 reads CSVVGDRYQETQYF. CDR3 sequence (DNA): TGCAGCGTTGTAGGGGACAGGTACCAAGAGACCCAGTACTTC.

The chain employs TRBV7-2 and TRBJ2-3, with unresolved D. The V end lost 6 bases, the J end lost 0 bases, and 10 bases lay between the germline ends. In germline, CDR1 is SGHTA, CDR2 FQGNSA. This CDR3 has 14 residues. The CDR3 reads CASRAPGSTDTQYF. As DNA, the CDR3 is TGTGCCAGCAGGGCCCCAGGCAGCACAGATACGCAGTATTTT.

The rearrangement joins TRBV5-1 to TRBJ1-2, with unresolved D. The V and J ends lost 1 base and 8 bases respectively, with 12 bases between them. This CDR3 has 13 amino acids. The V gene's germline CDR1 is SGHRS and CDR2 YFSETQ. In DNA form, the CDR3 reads TGCGCCAGCAGCTTGTCCTTGGGATCCGGCTACACCTTC. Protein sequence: CASSLSLGSGYTF. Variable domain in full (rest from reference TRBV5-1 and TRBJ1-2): KAGVTQTPRYLIKTRGQQVTLSCSPISGHRSVSWYQQTPGQGLQFLFEYFSETQRNKGNFPGRFSGRQFSNSRSEMNVSTLELGDSALYLCASSLSLGSGYTFGSGTRLTVV.

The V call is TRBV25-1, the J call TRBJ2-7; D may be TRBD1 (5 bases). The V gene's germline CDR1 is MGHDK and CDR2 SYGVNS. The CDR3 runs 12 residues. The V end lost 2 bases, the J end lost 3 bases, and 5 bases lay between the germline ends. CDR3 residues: CASSEQGYEQYF. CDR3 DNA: TGTGCCAGCAGTGAACAGGGCTACGAGCAGTACTTC.

CDR3 nucleotide sequence: TGCAGCGTACACCAAGAGACCCAGTACTTC. This gives the protein CSVHQETQYF. The V and J genes are TRBV29-1 and TRBJ2-5; D gene ambiguous. CDR3 size: 10 residues. V was pared by 6 bases and J by 0 bases, with 2 bases between. Per germline, CDR1 SQVTM and CDR2 ANQGSEA.

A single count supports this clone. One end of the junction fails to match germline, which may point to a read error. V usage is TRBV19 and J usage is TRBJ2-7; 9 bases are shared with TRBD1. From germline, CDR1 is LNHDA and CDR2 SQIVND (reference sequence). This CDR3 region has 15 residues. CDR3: CASSSGDRATYGQYF. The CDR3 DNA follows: TGTGCCAGTAGTTCGGGGGACAGGGCCACCTACGGGCAGTACTTC. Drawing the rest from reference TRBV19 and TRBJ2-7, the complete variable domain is DGGITQSPKYLFRKEGQNVTLSCEQNLNHDAMYWYRQDPGQGLRLIYYSQIVNDFQKGDIAEGYSVSREKKESFPLTVTSAQKNPTAFYLCASSSGDRATYGQYFGPGTRLTVT.